This TCR gamma chain was sequenced during a study of intestinal T cells in coeliac disease (dated by TCRdb to the early 2020s). Study-level background: In the TRG cohort, the mean age of coeliac patients was around 17 years compared with 50 to 55 years for controls, so the coeliac patients were much younger than the controls. Duodenal biopsies from approximately ten coeliac disease patients and approximately ten non-coeliac controls were included in the TCR-delta (TRD) cohort. A second, larger TCR-gamma (TRG) cohort included duodenal biopsies from roughly 36 coeliac disease patients and about 20 non-coeliac controls.

Broad study findings and their caveats: The coeliac group and the control group were significantly different in age, but an analysis split by age did not give significant classification. Of about 54 biopsies, around 51 (approximately 94%) were correctly classified by TRG clustering, which had a reported leave-one-out accuracy of approximately 87%. There was no way to tell repeated CDR3 amino acid sequences apart from PCR duplicates. In training, clustering based on TRD kmers put all 20 or so biopsies in the right class, and the reported leave-one-out accuracy was 91%. FFPE-derived DNA was found to be relatively degraded, and loss of a proportion of TCR sequences in each sample was likely caused by this degradation.

As to this clone: Its specific antigen is unknown. There are no base qualities to consult, and no much larger clone falls within one base.

The protocol used for the library was multiplex PCR. Data came from an Ion Torrent PGM. TRG repertoires were amplified from 200 ng of biopsy DNA using the LymphoTrack kit, whose primers carry Illumina adapters. TRG amplicons were purified with AMPure XP beads, quantified on a 2100 Bioanalyzer, and pooled equimolarly. An Ion PGM instrument was used to sequence the TRG libraries. The authors processed their data as follows. FastX discarded any read in which over 10% of nucleotides had a quality score below the third quartile for that patient. Reads were aligned with IMGT/HighV-QUEST to assign V, D and J genes, identify CDR3 regions and assess functionality. After the sequences were translated into amino acids, every sequence predicted to be non-functional was thrown out. CDR3s were split into kmers with and without positional annotation, PCA was performed on kmer frequencies, and samples were clustered using all 1023 combinations of PCs 1-10. Classification was validated by leave-one-out cross-validation, re-optimising parameters on the remaining samples each time. Shannon diversity was computed with the vegan R package from repeated random subsamples equal to the lowest read count. TCRdb reran clone calling on the public reads with CATT; rows sharing one DNA sequence were then combined. The V and J calls were not made by the authors but by TCRdb's processing. Here the sample has roughly 830 gamma-chain clones; around three fifths occur a single time. The top ten constitute roughly 11% of the sample.

Genomic DNA was extracted with the QIAamp DNA FFPE tissue kit from ten 5-um FFPE scrolls per case. Classification of coeliac disease based on the TCR repertoire was tested using fully anonymised formalin-fixed paraffin-embedded duodenal biopsies that were surplus to diagnostic needs. The CDR3 holds 12 amino acids from the cysteine to the phenylalanine. Only CDR3 DNA remains: 36 bases, in frame from the first base. CDR1 VTNTFY and CDR2 YDVSTARD are derived from the germline V gene (reference sequence). V is cut back by 8 bases and J by 3 bases, with 7 bases in the junction unmatched. This TCR was recovered from a human donor with celiac disease. The specimen sequenced was a duodenal biopsy. The sequence is built from TRGV3 and TRGJ1 or TRGJ2. Read as DNA, the sequence is TGTGCCACCTTCTTACTTTATTATAAGAAACTCTTT. This codes for CATFLLYYKKLF.